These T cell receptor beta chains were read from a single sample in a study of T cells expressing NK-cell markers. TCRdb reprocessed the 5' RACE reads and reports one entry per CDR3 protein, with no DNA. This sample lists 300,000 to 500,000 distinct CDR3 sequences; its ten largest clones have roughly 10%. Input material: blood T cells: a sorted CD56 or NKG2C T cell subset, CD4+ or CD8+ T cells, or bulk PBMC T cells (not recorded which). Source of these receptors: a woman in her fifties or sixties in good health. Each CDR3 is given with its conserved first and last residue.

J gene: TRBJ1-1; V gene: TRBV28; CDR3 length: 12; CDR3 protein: CASSLLSGVAFF
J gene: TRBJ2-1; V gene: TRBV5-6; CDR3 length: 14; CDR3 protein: CASGVWRLYNEQFF
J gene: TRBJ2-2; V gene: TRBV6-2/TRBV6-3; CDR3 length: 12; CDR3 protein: CASTPRAGELFF
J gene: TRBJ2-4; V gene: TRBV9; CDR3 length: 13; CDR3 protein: CASSGVGRSIQYF
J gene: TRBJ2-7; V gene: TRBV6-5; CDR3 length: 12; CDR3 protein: CASSYSAGEQYF
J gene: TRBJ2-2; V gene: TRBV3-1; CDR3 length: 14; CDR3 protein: CASSQSDQPGELFF
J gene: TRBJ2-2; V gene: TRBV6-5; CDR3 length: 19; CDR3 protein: CASSYAIAGGPRDTGELFF
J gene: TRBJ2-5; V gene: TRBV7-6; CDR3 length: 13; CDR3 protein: CASWGGAGRTQYF
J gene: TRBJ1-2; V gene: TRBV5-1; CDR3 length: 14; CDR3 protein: CASSFGAGRDGYTF
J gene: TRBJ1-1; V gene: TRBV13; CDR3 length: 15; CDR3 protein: CASSRGLRGRDEAFF
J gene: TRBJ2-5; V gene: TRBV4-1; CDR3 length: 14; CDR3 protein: CASSGASPWETQYF
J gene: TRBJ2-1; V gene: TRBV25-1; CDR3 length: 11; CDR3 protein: CASSGHNEQFF
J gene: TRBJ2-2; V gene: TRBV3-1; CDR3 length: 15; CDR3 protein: CASSQRRRVTGELFF